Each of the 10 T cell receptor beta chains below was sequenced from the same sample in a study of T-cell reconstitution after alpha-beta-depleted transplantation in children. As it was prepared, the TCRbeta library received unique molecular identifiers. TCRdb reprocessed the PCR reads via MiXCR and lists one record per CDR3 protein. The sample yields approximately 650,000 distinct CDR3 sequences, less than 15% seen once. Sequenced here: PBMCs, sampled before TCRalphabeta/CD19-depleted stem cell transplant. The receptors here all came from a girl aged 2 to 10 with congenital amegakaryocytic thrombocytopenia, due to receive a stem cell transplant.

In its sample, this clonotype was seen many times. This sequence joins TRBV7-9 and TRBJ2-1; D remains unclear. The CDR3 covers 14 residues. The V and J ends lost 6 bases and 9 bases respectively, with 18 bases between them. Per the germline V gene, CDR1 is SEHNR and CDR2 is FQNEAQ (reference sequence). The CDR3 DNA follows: TGTGCCAGCAGTCTCGGGCTAGAGTCGGGTGAGCAGTTCTTC. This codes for CASSLGLESGEQFF.

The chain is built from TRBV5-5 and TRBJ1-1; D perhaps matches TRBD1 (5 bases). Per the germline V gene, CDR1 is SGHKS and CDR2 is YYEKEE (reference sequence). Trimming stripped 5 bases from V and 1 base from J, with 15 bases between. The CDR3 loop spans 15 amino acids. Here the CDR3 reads CASRSSRATNTEAFF. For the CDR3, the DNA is TGTGCCAGCAGAAGTAGCAGGGCCACGAACACTGAAGCTTTCTTT.

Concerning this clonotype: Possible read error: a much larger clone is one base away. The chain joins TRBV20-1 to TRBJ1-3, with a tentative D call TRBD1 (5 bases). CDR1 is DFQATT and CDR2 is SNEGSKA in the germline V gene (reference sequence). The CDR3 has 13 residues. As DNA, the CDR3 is TGCAGTGCTTTTCAGGGCTCTGGAAACACCATGTATTTT. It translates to CSAFQGSGNTMYF.

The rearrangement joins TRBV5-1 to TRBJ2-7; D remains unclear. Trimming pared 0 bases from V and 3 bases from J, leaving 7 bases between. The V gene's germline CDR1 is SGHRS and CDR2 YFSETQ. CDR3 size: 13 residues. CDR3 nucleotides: TGCGCCAGCAGCTTGGATGACAACTACGAGCAGTACTTC. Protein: CASSLDDNYEQYF.

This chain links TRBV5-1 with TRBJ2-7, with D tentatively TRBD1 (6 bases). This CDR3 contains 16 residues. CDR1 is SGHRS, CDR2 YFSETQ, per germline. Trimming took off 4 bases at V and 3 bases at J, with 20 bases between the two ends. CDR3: CASSQNIQGSGYEQYF. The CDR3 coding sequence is TGCGCCAGCAGCCAAAATATCCAGGGGTCAGGCTACGAGCAGTACTTC.

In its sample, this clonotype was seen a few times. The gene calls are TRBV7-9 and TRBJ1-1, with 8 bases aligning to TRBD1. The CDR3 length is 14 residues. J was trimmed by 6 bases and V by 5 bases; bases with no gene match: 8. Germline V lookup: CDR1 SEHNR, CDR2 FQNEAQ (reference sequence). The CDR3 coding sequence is TGTGCCAGCAGCCGGGTGACAGGGGTTCCTGAAGCTTTCTTT. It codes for CASSRVTGVPEAFF. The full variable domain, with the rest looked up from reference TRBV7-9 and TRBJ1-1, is DTGVSQNPRHKITKRGQNVTFRCDPISEHNRLYWYRQTLGQGPEFLTYFQNEAQLEKSRLLSDRFSAERPKGSFSTLEIQRTEQGDSAMYLCASSRVTGVPEAFFGQGTRLTVV.

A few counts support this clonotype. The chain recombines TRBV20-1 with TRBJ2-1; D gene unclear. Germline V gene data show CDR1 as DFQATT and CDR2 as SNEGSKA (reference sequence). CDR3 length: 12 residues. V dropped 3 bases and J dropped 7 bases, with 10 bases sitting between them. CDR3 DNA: TGCAGTGCTAGCCCTACGAGGAATGAGCAGTTCTTC. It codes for CSASPTRNEQFF.

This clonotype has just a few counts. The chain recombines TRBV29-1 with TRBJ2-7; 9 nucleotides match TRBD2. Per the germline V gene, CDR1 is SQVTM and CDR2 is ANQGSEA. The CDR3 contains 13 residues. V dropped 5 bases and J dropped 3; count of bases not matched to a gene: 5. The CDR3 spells CSVLAGHVYEQYF. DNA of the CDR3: TGCAGCGTTCTAGCGGGACATGTCTACGAGCAGTACTTC.

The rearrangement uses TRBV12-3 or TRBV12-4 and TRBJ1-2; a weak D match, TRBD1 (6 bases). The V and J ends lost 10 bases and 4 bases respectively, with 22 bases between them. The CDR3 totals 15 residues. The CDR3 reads CATRYLRGGGYGYTF. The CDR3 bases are TGTGCCACCCGTTATCTGAGAGGGGGGGGCTATGGCTACACCTTC.

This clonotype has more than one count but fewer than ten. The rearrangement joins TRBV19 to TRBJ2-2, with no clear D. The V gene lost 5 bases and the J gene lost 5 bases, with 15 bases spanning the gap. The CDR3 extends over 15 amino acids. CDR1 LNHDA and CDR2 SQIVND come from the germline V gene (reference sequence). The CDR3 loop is CASSLTLKTTGELFF. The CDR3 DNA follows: TGTGCCAGTAGTCTGACTCTGAAAACGACCGGGGAGCTGTTTTTT.